The 11 T cell receptor beta chains listed next were all sequenced from one sample in a study of shared clonotypes between healthy human individuals. Libraries were prepared by immunoSEQ multiplex PCR; TCRdb keeps only in-frame clonotypes and omits some of them. The sample includes 2.3 million or so clones, 80% to 95% of them seen just once. The specimen was naive CD4+ T cells from PBMCs. Subset noted: CD45RA+ positively selected. Receptors originate from a man younger than 35 in good health. Some clones in this sample may be carry-over from other donors' samples.

The rearrangement joins TRBV5-5 to TRBJ1-5; the match to TRBD1 covers 7 bases. Losses at the gene ends were 9 bases for V and 3 bases for J; bases not matched to a gene: 12. This CDR3 is 15 amino acids long. CDR1 SGHKS and CDR2 YYEKEE come from the germline V gene (reference sequence). The CDR3 sequence: CATPVLGQNNQPQHF. The CDR3 coding sequence is TGTGCCACCCCCGTCCTGGGACAGAACAATCAGCCCCAGCATTTT.

DNA for the CDR3: TGTGCCAGCAGCTTGGACCATAACCGACCCTACGAGCAGTACTTC. Translated, it gives CASSLDHNRPYEQYF. This chain uses TRBV5-5 with TRBJ2-7, with D hard to call. The V end was cut by 0 bases, the J end by 2 bases, with 12 bases between. The CDR3 runs to 15 residues. Per the germline V gene, CDR1 is SGHKS and CDR2 is YYEKEE (reference sequence).

This sequence joins TRBV5-1 and TRBJ2-1, with 10 bases fitting TRBD2. This CDR3 comprises 15 residues. Germline V gives CDR1 SGHRS, CDR2 YFSETQ. V was pared by 9 bases and J by 3 bases, with 9 bases of the junction left unmatched. The CDR3 DNA reads TGCGCCACCACGCTAGCGGGGGAAGTCTACAATGAGCAGTTCTTC. It codes for CATTLAGEVYNEQFF.

This clone was detected only once. The sample holds other DNA sequences that translate to the same CDR3. The chain joins TRBV2 to TRBJ2-3, with D possibly being TRBD1 or TRBD2 (5 bases each). The CDR3 length is 14 residues. The germline CDR1 and CDR2 sequences are SNHLY and FYNNEI. V was shortened by 4 bases and J by 0 bases, with 8 bases between the two germline ends. In nucleotides, the CDR3 is TGTGCCAGCAGTGGAGGGGCTAGCACAGATACGCAGTATTTT. Translated: CASSGGASTDTQYF. Filled out from reference TRBV2 and TRBJ2-3, the complete variable domain reads EPEVTQTPSHQVTQMGQEVILRCVPISNHLYFYWYRQILGQKVEFLVSFYNNEISEKSEIFDDQFSVERPDGSNFTLKIRSTKLEDSAMYFCASSGGASTDTQYFGPGTRLTVL.

This rearrangement joins TRBV11-2 to TRBJ2-5, with TRBD2 matching over 7 bases. Germline V gene lookup returns CDR1 SGHAT and CDR2 FQNNGV. Unmatched junction bases numbered 15, after V lost 3 bases and J lost 5 bases. The CDR3 length is 17 residues. The CDR3 DNA sequence: TGTGCCAGCAGCTTTTCACGACGGGTGGGGAGGGGCGAGACCCAGTACTTC. This codes for CASSFSRRVGRGETQYF. Full variable domain (rest looked up from reference TRBV11-2 and TRBJ2-5): EAGVAQSPRYKIIEKRQSVAFWCNPISGHATLYWYQQILGQGPKLLIQFQNNGVVDDSQLPKDRFSAERLKGVDSTLKIQPAKLEDSAVYLCASSFSRRVGRGETQYFGPGTRLLVL.

The chain has TRBV5-1 and TRBJ1-3, with D perhaps matching TRBD1 (5 bases). Trimming cost V 3 bases and J 1 base, with 11 bases left between them. CDR1 is SGHRS and CDR2 is YFSETQ in the germline V gene. The CDR3 is made up of 15 amino acids. CDR3 sequence reads: CASSSSGPSGNTIYF. In nucleotides, the CDR3 is TGCGCCAGCAGCTCCTCGGGGCCGTCTGGAAACACCATATATTTT.

The genes are TRBV4-2 and TRBJ2-7; D assignment may be TRBD1 or TRBD2 (5 bases each). Trimming shortened V by 0 bases and J by 1 base, and 19 bases separated the two germline ends. CDR3 length: 18 amino acids. CDR1 and CDR2 (germline): LGHNA, YNFKEQ. For the CDR3, the DNA is TGTGCCAGCAGCCAAGAAAAAGGGCTGGGGGAGAGGTCCTACGAGCAGTACTTC. Its translation is CASSQEKGLGERSYEQYF.

The V call is TRBV28, the J call TRBJ2-5; D might be TRBD1 (6 bases). TRBJ2-7 matches the DNA end more closely, so the J call is doubtful. The germline gives CDR1 MDHEN, CDR2 SYDVKM. The CDR3 spans 15 residues. Written as DNA, the CDR3 is TGTGCCAGCAGTCCCCGGGACATCGGCTCCTACGAGCAGTACTTC. It is translated as CASSPRDIGSYEQYF.

This clone was seen only once. The V and J genes are TRBV7-9 and TRBJ2-5; D might be TRBD2 (6 bases). Germline V gene lookup returns CDR1 SEHNR and CDR2 FQNEAQ (reference sequence). Trimming removed 5 bases at V and 2 bases at J, with 15 bases between. The CDR3 consists of 15 residues. The CDR3 DNA reads TGTGCCAGCAGCCCATGGGAGCGGGTGCAAGAGACCCAGTACTTC. Residues: CASSPWERVQETQYF.

This clone was seen only once. The rearrangement uses TRBV5-1 and TRBJ2-6, with 13 bases aligning to TRBD2. The CDR3 extends over 17 amino acids. In germline, CDR1 is SGHRS, CDR2 YFSETQ. J gave up 2 bases and V 4 bases, and 3 bases lay outside the gene matches. The CDR3 nucleotides are TGCGCCAGCAGCGGAGGACTAGCGGGAGCTGGGGCCAACGTCCTGACTTTC. This gives the protein CASSGGLAGAGANVLTF. Full variable domain (outside the CDR3, taken from reference TRBV5-1 and TRBJ2-6): KAGVTQTPRYLIKTRGQQVTLSCSPISGHRSVSWYQQTPGQGLQFLFEYFSETQRNKGNFPGRFSGRQFSNSRSEMNVSTLELGDSALYLCASSGGLAGAGANVLTFGAGSRLTVL.

The chain employs TRBV10-3 and TRBJ2-7, with D perhaps matching TRBD1 (6 bases). V was shortened by 2 bases and J by 6 bases, with 14 bases between the two germline ends. Germline V gene sequence: CDR1 ENHRY, CDR2 SYGVKD. The CDR3 loop spans 14 amino acids. The CDR3 region is CAISEDRLVSEQYF. The CDR3, as DNA: TGTGCCATCAGTGAGGACAGGTTGGTCTCCGAGCAGTACTTC.